This T cell receptor beta chain was retrieved from a study of identical twins. Via MiXCR, TCRdb re-called the 5' RACE reads, giving one row per CDR3 protein. The table shows 500,000 to 700,000 distinct CDR3 sequences, with less than 9% occurring only once. Trimming removed 3 bases from V and 5 bases from J, with 11 bases in between. Germline V CDR1 and CDR2: SQVTM, ANQGSEA. The CDR3 totals 12 residues. General study points: Abundant beta clonotypes from cord blood bore fewer insertions; memory repertoires lacked this pattern.

All donors were healthy Caucasians. This clonotype showed up just a few times. The target antigen is unknown. The same data also contributed to another study, on yellow fever vaccine responses in identical twins.

Sample: PBMCs. The rearrangement uses TRBV29-1 and TRBJ2-7, with a weak D call TRBD2 (6 bases). The clonotype comes from a woman aged 18-29 years in good health. The CDR3, as DNA: TGCAGCGTTGACCTGGGGAGGAACGAGCAGTACTTC. The encoded protein is CSVDLGRNEQYF.